These T cell receptor beta chains were read from a single sample in a study of cytomegalovirus exposure and HLA in healthy donors. Here immunoSEQ multiplex PCR was the method, and the copy in TCRdb shows in-frame clones only, minus some. Altogether approximately 180,000 clones are present, about three quarters being singletons, with the ten largest covering roughly 0.99%. Sequencing input: PBMCs. The receptors here all came from a woman aged 40 to 50 in good health and CMV-seronegative. The CDR3 runs from the conserved cysteine through the conserved F or W. The order of the fields is clone size, V gene, D gene, J gene, CDR3 protein, CDR3 DNA. The D gene is left open where the match is weak. Clone size appears in some rows only: once, few, many, or a class for an expanded clone.

clone size: -
V gene: TRBV4-3
D gene: TRBD2
J gene: TRBJ2-1
CDR3 protein: CASSQSSGSFDEQFF
CDR3 DNA: TGCGCCAGCAGCCAATCTAGCGGGAGTTTTGATGAGCAGTTCTTC

clone size: few
V gene: TRBV19
D gene: -
J gene: TRBJ1-3
CDR3 protein: CASSIAKPGPGAVNTIYF
CDR3 DNA: TGTGCCAGTAGTATCGCCAAACCTGGTCCAGGGGCGGTGAACACCATATATTTT

clone size: -
V gene: TRBV27
D gene: TRBD2
J gene: TRBJ2-1
CDR3 protein: CASSPGTSGSGSYNEQFF
CDR3 DNA: TGTGCCAGCAGTCCTGGGACTAGCGGGAGTGGTTCCTACAATGAGCAGTTCTTC

clone size: -
V gene: TRBV7-2
D gene: TRBD2
J gene: TRBJ2-1
CDR3 protein: CASSQSGRIDEQFF
CDR3 DNA: TGTGCCAGCAGCCAGAGCGGGAGGATCGATGAGCAGTTCTTC

clone size: -
V gene: TRBV5-5
D gene: -
J gene: TRBJ1-3
CDR3 protein: CASSPRGSGNTIYF
CDR3 DNA: TGTGCCAGCAGCCCCCGGGGCTCTGGAAACACCATATATTTT

clone size: -
V gene: TRBV9
D gene: TRBD2
J gene: TRBJ2-1
CDR3 protein: CASSVDLAGVRNEQFF
CDR3 DNA: TGTGCCAGCAGCGTAGATTTAGCGGGAGTCCGTAATGAGCAGTTCTTC

clone size: -
V gene: TRBV7-2
D gene: -
J gene: TRBJ1-3
CDR3 protein: CASSLSPVSSGNTIYF
CDR3 DNA: TGTGCCAGCAGCTTAAGTCCGGTATCATCAGGAAACACCATATATTTT

clone size: -
V gene: TRBV18
D gene: -
J gene: TRBJ2-7
CDR3 protein: CASSLGKAGYEQYF
CDR3 DNA: TGTGCCAGCTCACTCGGCAAGGCAGGCTACGAGCAGTACTTC

clone size: once
V gene: TRBV5-1
D gene: TRBD2
J gene: TRBJ2-1
CDR3 protein: CASSPGLAGGYSEQFF
CDR3 DNA: TGCGCCAGCAGCCCGGGACTAGCGGGAGGGTATAGTGAGCAGTTCTTC

clone size: once
V gene: TRBV6-5
D gene: -
J gene: TRBJ2-2
CDR3 protein: CASSYSPQAGELFF
CDR3 DNA: TGTGCCAGCAGTTACTCTCCTCAGGCCGGGGAGCTGTTTTTT

clone size: -
V gene: TRBV21-1
D gene: -
J gene: TRBJ2-7
CDR3 protein: CASSQGGYEQYF
CDR3 DNA: TGTGCCAGCTCTCAGGGGGGCTACGAGCAGTACTTC

clone size: -
V gene: TRBV7-2
D gene: TRBD1
J gene: TRBJ1-4
CDR3 protein: CASSLARTGYNEKLFF
CDR3 DNA: TGTGCCAGCAGCTTAGCGAGGACAGGGTATAATGAAAAACTGTTTTTT

clone size: -
V gene: TRBV11-2
D gene: -
J gene: TRBJ2-1
CDR3 protein: CASSFAGRVNEQFF
CDR3 DNA: TGTGCCAGCAGCTTTGCGGGAAGGGTGAATGAGCAGTTCTTC

clone size: -
V gene: TRBV6-1
D gene: -
J gene: TRBJ1-2
CDR3 protein: CASSLDRANYGYTF
CDR3 DNA: TGTGCCAGCAGTTTGGACAGAGCTAACTATGGCTACACCTTC

clone size: -
V gene: TRBV27
D gene: -
J gene: TRBJ2-3
CDR3 protein: CASTPGGRGTDTQYF
CDR3 DNA: TGTGCCAGCACCCCCGGCGGCAGGGGCACAGATACGCAGTATTTT

clone size: -
V gene: TRBV19
D gene: TRBD2
J gene: TRBJ2-2
CDR3 protein: CASSTYGGRATGELFF
CDR3 DNA: TGTGCCAGTAGTACATACGGCGGGAGGGCCACCGGGGAGCTGTTTTTT

clone size: once
V gene: TRBV30
D gene: TRBD2
J gene: TRBJ2-3
CDR3 protein: CAWNSGAPQYF
CDR3 DNA: TGTGCCTGGAATAGCGGGGCACCCCAGTATTTT

clone size: -
V gene: TRBV18
D gene: -
J gene: TRBJ2-7
CDR3 protein: CASSATAFGGTFGEQYF
CDR3 DNA: TGTGCCAGCTCAGCGACCGCCTTCGGGGGTACCTTTGGCGAGCAGTACTTC

clone size: -
V gene: TRBV12-5
D gene: TRBD1
J gene: TRBJ1-2
CDR3 protein: CASGPGTGFGYTF
CDR3 DNA: TGTGCTAGTGGTCCGGGGACAGGGTTTGGCTACACCTTC

clone size: -
V gene: TRBV7-2
D gene: -
J gene: TRBJ1-2
CDR3 protein: CASSLGPRQRSNYGYTF
CDR3 DNA: TGTGCCAGCAGCTTAGGCCCCCGGCAGCGATCTAACTATGGCTACACCTTC

clone size: once
V gene: TRBV21-1
D gene: -
J gene: TRBJ1-1
CDR3 protein: CASSKGVRGGNGNTEAFF
CDR3 DNA: TGTGCCAGCAGCAAAGGTGTGCGGGGGGGGAACGGGAACACTGAAGCTTTCTTT

clone size: once
V gene: TRBV18
D gene: TRBD1
J gene: TRBJ1-1
CDR3 protein: CASSPPGQLNTEAFF
CDR3 DNA: TGTGCCAGCTCACCACCGGGACAGCTGAACACTGAAGCTTTCTTT

clone size: -
V gene: TRBV29-1
D gene: TRBD2
J gene: TRBJ2-1
CDR3 protein: CSVESLAGINEQFF
CDR3 DNA: TGCAGCGTTGAGTCTTTAGCGGGGATCAATGAGCAGTTCTTC

clone size: -
V gene: TRBV6-6
D gene: TRBD1
J gene: TRBJ1-2
CDR3 protein: CASSGQGVNYGYTF
CDR3 DNA: TGTGCCAGCAGTGGACAGGGCGTTAACTATGGCTACACCTTC

clone size: -
V gene: TRBV15
D gene: -
J gene: TRBJ1-2
CDR3 protein: CATSRGLDEVSGYTF
CDR3 DNA: TGTGCCACCAGCAGGGGTCTCGATGAGGTCTCTGGCTACACCTTC

clone size: -
V gene: TRBV9
D gene: -
J gene: TRBJ1-3
CDR3 protein: CASSHQSGSGGNTIYF
CDR3 DNA: TGTGCCAGCAGCCACCAGTCGGGATCTGGGGGAAACACCATATATTTT

clone size: few
V gene: TRBV4-3
D gene: -
J gene: TRBJ1-5
CDR3 protein: CASSQDRVQPQHF
CDR3 DNA: TGCGCCAGCAGCCAAGATCGAGTCCAGCCCCAGCATTTT

clone size: -
V gene: TRBV6-4
D gene: -
J gene: TRBJ1-2
CDR3 protein: CASSDSFANYGYTF
CDR3 DNA: TGTGCCAGCAGTGACAGCTTCGCTAACTATGGCTACACCTTC

clone size: -
V gene: TRBV7-2
D gene: TRBD2
J gene: TRBJ2-4
CDR3 protein: CASSSETSGIENIQYF
CDR3 DNA: TGTGCCAGCAGCTCAGAGACTAGCGGGATCGAAAACATTCAGTACTTC

clone size: -
V gene: TRBV19
D gene: -
J gene: TRBJ1-1
CDR3 protein: CASSPREMNTEAFF
CDR3 DNA: TGTGCCAGTAGTCCCAGGGAAATGAACACTGAAGCTTTCTTT

clone size: once
V gene: TRBV15
D gene: TRBD2
J gene: TRBJ2-3
CDR3 protein: CATSRDPGGGRRTDTQYF
CDR3 DNA: TGTGCCACCAGCAGAGACCCCGGGGGCGGGAGGAGGACAGATACGCAGTATTTT

clone size: -
V gene: TRBV12-5
D gene: TRBD1
J gene: TRBJ2-4
CDR3 protein: CASGSLPDGTVKGDIQYF
CDR3 DNA: TGTGCTAGTGGTTCGCTCCCCGACGGGACAGTTAAAGGGGACATTCAGTACTTC

clone size: few
V gene: TRBV29-1
D gene: -
J gene: TRBJ2-1
CDR3 protein: CSVEENSGNEQFF
CDR3 DNA: TGCAGCGTTGAAGAAAATTCGGGGAATGAGCAGTTCTTC

clone size: -
V gene: TRBV7-8
D gene: TRBD1
J gene: TRBJ1-2
CDR3 protein: CASSKGTGYNYGYTF
CDR3 DNA: TGTGCCAGCAGCAAAGGGACAGGGTATAACTATGGCTACACCTTC

clone size: once
V gene: TRBV13
D gene: TRBD2
J gene: TRBJ2-1
CDR3 protein: CASTRSRTSYNEQFF
CDR3 DNA: TGTGCCAGCACCCGTTCAAGGACTAGCTACAATGAGCAGTTCTTC

clone size: -
V gene: TRBV7-2
D gene: TRBD2
J gene: TRBJ2-7
CDR3 protein: CASSSLAGAGYEQYF
CDR3 DNA: TGTGCCAGCAGCTCCCTAGCGGGAGCGGGTTACGAGCAGTACTTC

clone size: -
V gene: TRBV9
D gene: -
J gene: TRBJ1-6
CDR3 protein: CASSAIPLQRQNSPLHF
CDR3 DNA: TGTGCCAGCAGCGCAATCCCATTACAGAGACAGAATTCACCCCTCCACTTT

clone size: -
V gene: TRBV4-1
D gene: -
J gene: TRBJ1-5
CDR3 protein: CASSQVRSQPQHF
CDR3 DNA: TGCGCCAGCAGCCAAGTTAGGAGTCAGCCCCAGCATTTT

clone size: -
V gene: TRBV2
D gene: -
J gene: TRBJ1-5
CDR3 protein: CASSDLREIGAQHF
CDR3 DNA: TGTGCCAGCAGTGATCTACGGGAGATTGGGGCCCAGCATTTT

clone size: -
V gene: TRBV6-1
D gene: -
J gene: TRBJ1-1
CDR3 protein: CASSWNREGTEAFF
CDR3 DNA: TGTGCCAGCAGTTGGAACAGGGAGGGGACTGAAGCTTTCTTT

clone size: -
V gene: TRBV7-2
D gene: TRBD1
J gene: TRBJ1-1
CDR3 protein: CASSQRGDSEAFF
CDR3 DNA: TGTGCCAGCAGCCAAAGAGGGGACAGTGAAGCTTTCTTT

clone size: -
V gene: TRBV14
D gene: -
J gene: TRBJ2-1
CDR3 protein: CASSQDRFAVDEQFF
CDR3 DNA: TGTGCCAGCAGCCAAGACCGGTTTGCGGTGGATGAGCAGTTCTTC

clone size: -
V gene: TRBV11-2
D gene: -
J gene: TRBJ2-2
CDR3 protein: CASSLLGIPNTGELFF
CDR3 DNA: TGTGCCAGCAGCCTGTTGGGCATACCGAACACCGGGGAGCTGTTTTTT

clone size: -
V gene: TRBV15
D gene: -
J gene: TRBJ2-2
CDR3 protein: CATSREEYTGELFF
CDR3 DNA: TGTGCCACCAGCAGAGAAGAGTACACCGGGGAGCTGTTTTTT

clone size: -
V gene: TRBV5-1
D gene: TRBD2
J gene: TRBJ2-3
CDR3 protein: CASSFGASGRNTDTQYF
CDR3 DNA: TGCGCCAGCAGCTTCGGGGCTAGCGGGAGGAACACAGATACGCAGTATTTT

clone size: -
V gene: TRBV11-1
D gene: -
J gene: TRBJ2-5
CDR3 protein: CASSRGVGTQYF
CDR3 DNA: TGTGCCAGCAGCCGCGGAGTGGGGACCCAGTACTTC

clone size: few
V gene: TRBV5-1
D gene: TRBD1
J gene: TRBJ1-1
CDR3 protein: CASSLPGTGGSTEAFF
CDR3 DNA: TGCGCCAGCAGCTTGCCCGGGACAGGGGGGAGTACTGAAGCTTTCTTT

clone size: -
V gene: TRBV15
D gene: -
J gene: TRBJ2-5
CDR3 protein: CATSPHSETQYF
CDR3 DNA: TGTGCCACCAGCCCCCACTCAGAGACCCAGTACTTC

clone size: -
V gene: TRBV11-3
D gene: TRBD1
J gene: TRBJ2-3
CDR3 protein: CASGDRDADTQYF
CDR3 DNA: TGTGCCAGCGGCGACAGGGATGCAGATACGCAGTATTTT

clone size: -
V gene: TRBV7-9
D gene: -
J gene: TRBJ2-5
CDR3 protein: CSSSNRGGVYQETQYF
CDR3 DNA: TGTTCCAGCAGCAATAGGGGCGGGGTGTACCAAGAGACCCAGTACTTC

clone size: -
V gene: TRBV7-3
D gene: -
J gene: TRBJ1-2
CDR3 protein: CASSPTSTDHYGYTF
CDR3 DNA: TGTGCCAGCAGCCCTACATCCACAGACCACTATGGCTACACCTTC

clone size: few
V gene: TRBV10-3
D gene: -
J gene: TRBJ2-3
CDR3 protein: CAISESAGADTQYF
CDR3 DNA: TGTGCCATCAGTGAGTCGGCCGGGGCAGATACGCAGTATTTT

clone size: -
V gene: TRBV27
D gene: -
J gene: TRBJ2-2
CDR3 protein: CASSLSGGTGELFF
CDR3 DNA: TGTGCCAGCAGTTTATCGGGGGGCACCGGGGAGCTGTTTTTT

clone size: -
V gene: TRBV11-3
D gene: -
J gene: TRBJ2-5
CDR3 protein: CASSLGMGQIGETQYF
CDR3 DNA: TGTGCCAGCAGCTTGGGGATGGGGCAGATAGGGGAGACCCAGTACTTC

clone size: -
V gene: TRBV6-1
D gene: -
J gene: TRBJ2-7
CDR3 protein: CATDSGVYEQYF
CDR3 DNA: TGTGCCACCGATTCGGGGGTTTACGAGCAGTACTTC

clone size: -
V gene: TRBV7-2
D gene: -
J gene: TRBJ2-1
CDR3 protein: CASCSSRQTRNEQFF
CDR3 DNA: TGTGCCAGCTGCTCTAGTAGACAGACTCGCAATGAGCAGTTCTTC

clone size: few
V gene: TRBV5-1
D gene: TRBD2
J gene: TRBJ2-2
CDR3 protein: CASSSTSANTGELFF
CDR3 DNA: TGCGCCAGCAGCTCAACTAGCGCGAACACCGGGGAGCTGTTTTTT

clone size: -
V gene: TRBV28
D gene: -
J gene: TRBJ1-4
CDR3 protein: CASSPRQPTWEKLFF
CDR3 DNA: TGTGCCAGCAGTCCAAGACAGCCCACGTGGGAAAAACTGTTTTTT

clone size: once
V gene: TRBV27
D gene: TRBD1
J gene: TRBJ2-6
CDR3 protein: CASSRDSTNSGANVLTF
CDR3 DNA: TGTGCCAGCAGTCGGGACAGTACCAACTCTGGGGCCAACGTCCTGACTTTC